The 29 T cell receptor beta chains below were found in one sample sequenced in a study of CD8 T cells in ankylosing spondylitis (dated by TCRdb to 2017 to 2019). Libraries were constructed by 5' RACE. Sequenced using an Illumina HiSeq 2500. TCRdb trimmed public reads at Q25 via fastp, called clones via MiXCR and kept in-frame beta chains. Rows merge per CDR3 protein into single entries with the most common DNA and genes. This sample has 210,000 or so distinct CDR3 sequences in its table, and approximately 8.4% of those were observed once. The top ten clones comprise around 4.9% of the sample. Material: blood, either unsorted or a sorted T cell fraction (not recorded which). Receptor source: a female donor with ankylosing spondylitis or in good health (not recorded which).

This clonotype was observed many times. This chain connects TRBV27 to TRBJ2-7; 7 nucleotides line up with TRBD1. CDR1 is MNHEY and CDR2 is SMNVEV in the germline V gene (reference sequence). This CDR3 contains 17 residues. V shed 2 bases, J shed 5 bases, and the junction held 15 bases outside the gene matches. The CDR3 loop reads CASSLESVQGVGDEQYF. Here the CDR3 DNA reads TGTGCCAGCAGTTTAGAGAGTGTTCAGGGGGTAGGAGACGAGCAGTACTTC.

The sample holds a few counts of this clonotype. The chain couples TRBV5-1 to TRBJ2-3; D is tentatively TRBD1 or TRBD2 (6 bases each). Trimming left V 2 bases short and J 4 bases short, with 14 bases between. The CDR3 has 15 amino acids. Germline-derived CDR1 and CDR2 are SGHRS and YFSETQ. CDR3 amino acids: CASSLGGGPPDTQYF. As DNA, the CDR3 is TGCGCCAGCAGCTTAGGGGGAGGCCCTCCAGATACGCAGTATTTT.

CDR3 sequence (DNA): TGTGCCAGCAGCTTAGGCGGAGCGGTTCCGTTCTACGAGCAGTACTTC. Its translation is CASSLGGAVPFYEQYF. The chain employs TRBV7-2 and TRBJ2-7; weak D call: TRBD2 (5 bases). Germline lookup yields CDR1 SGHTA and CDR2 FQGNSA. The CDR3 loop spans 16 amino acids. V lost 1 base and J 3 bases, leaving 16 bases between the germline ends.

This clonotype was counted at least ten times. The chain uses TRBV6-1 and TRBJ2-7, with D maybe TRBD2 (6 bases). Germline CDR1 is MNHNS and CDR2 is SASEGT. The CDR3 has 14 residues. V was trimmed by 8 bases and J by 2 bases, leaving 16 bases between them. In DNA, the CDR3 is TGTGCCAGCCTGGCTTCTTGGGAGGCCTACGAGCAGTACTTC. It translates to CASLASWEAYEQYF.

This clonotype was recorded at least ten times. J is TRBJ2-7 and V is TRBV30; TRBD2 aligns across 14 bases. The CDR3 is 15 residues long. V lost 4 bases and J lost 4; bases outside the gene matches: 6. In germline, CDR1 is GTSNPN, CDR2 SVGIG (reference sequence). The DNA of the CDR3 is TGTGCCTGGAAGGGGACTAGCGGGAGTCAGTACGAGCAGTACTTC. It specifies CAWKGTSGSQYEQYF.

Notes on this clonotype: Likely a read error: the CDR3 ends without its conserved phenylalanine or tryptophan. The CDR3 here is CASRDLRDGDYGYTL. As DNA, the CDR3 is TGTGCCAGTAGGGACCTCCGGGACGGGGACTATGGCTACACCCTC. The chain combines TRBV19 with TRBJ1-2, with D perhaps TRBD1 (5 bases). The CDR3 covers 15 residues. CDR1 and CDR2 (germline): LNHDA, SQIVND (reference sequence). The germline V and J ends were trimmed by 6 bases and 3 bases, with 17 bases remaining between them.

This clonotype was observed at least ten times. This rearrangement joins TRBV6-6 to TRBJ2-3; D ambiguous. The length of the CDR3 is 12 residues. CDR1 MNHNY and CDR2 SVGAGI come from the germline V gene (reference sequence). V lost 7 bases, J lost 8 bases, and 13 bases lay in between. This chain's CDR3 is CASTGPTPTQYF. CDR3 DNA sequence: TGTGCCAGCACCGGACCCACCCCTACGCAGTATTTT.

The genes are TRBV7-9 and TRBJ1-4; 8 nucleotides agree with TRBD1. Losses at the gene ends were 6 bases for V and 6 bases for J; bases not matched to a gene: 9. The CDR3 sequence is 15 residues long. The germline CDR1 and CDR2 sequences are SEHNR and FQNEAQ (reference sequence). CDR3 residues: CASSIRTGMDEKLFF. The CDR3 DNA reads TGTGCCAGCAGTATACGGACAGGGATGGATGAAAAACTGTTTTTT.

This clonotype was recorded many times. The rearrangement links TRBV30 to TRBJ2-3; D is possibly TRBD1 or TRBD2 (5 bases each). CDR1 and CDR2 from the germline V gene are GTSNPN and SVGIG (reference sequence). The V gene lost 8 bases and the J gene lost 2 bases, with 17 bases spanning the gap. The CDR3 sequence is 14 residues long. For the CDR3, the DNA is TGTGCCAGAGGGGAAACGACGTACACAGATACGCAGTATTTT. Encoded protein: CARGETTYTDTQYF.

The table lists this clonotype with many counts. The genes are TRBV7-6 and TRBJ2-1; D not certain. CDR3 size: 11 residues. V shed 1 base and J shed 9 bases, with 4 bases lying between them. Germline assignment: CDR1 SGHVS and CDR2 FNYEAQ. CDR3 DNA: TGTGCCAGCAGCTTAGAGGCTGAGCAGTTCTTC. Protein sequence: CASSLEAEQFF.

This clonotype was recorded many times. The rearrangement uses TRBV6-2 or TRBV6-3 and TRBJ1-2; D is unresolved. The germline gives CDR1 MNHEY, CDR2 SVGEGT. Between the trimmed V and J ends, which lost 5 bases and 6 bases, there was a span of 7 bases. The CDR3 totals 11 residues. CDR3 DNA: TGTGCCAGCAGTGGGGTTCATGGCTACACCTTC. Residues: CASSGVHGYTF.

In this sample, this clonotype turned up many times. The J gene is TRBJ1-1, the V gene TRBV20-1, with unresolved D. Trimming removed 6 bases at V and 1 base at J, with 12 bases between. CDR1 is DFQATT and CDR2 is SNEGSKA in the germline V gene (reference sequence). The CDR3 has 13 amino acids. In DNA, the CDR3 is TGCAGTGCCAGACCGGATCCGAACACTGAAGCTTTCTTT. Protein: CSARPDPNTEAFF.

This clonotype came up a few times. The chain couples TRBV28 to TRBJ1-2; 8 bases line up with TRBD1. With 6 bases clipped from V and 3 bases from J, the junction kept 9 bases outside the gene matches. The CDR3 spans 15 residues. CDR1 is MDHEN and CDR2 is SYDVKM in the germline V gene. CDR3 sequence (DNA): TGTGCCAGCAGCCGTCCCGGGACAGGCTACTATGGCTACACCTTC. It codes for CASSRPGTGYYGYTF.

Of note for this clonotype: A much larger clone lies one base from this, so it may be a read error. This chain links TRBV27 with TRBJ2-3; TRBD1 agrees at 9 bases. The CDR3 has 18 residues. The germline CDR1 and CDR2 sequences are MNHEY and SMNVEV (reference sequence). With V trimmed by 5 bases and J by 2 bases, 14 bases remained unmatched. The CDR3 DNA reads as TGTGCCAGCAGTCCGCGGAACAGGGGGCGAGTTATCACAGATACGCAGTATTTT. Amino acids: CASSPRNRGRVITDTQYF.

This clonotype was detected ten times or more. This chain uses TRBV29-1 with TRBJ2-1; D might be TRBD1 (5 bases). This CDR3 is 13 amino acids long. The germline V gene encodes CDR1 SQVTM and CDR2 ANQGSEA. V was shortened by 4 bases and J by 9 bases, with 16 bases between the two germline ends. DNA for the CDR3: TGCAGCGTTGGTGGGGCAAGTTTATTTGAGCAGTTCTTC. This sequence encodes CSVGGASLFEQFF.

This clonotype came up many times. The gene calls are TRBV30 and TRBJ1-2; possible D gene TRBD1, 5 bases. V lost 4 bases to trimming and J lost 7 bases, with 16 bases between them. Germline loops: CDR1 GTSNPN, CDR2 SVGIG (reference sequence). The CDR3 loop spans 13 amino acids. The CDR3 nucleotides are TGTGCCTGGACCGCAGGGAGTTTGAGTGGCTACACCTTC. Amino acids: CAWTAGSLSGYTF.

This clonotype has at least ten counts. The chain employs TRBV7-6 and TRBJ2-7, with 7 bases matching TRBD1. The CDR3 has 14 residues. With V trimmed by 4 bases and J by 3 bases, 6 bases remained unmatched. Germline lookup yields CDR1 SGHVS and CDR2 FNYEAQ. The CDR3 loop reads CASSSPGQYYEQYF. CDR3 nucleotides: TGTGCCAGCAGCTCCCCGGGACAGTACTACGAGCAGTACTTC.

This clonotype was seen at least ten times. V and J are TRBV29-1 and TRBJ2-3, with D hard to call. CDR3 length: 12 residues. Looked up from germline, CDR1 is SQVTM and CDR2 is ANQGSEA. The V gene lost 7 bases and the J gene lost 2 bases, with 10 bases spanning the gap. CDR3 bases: TGCAGCGCCGGACGGCTCACAGATACGCAGTATTTT. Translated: CSAGRLTDTQYF.

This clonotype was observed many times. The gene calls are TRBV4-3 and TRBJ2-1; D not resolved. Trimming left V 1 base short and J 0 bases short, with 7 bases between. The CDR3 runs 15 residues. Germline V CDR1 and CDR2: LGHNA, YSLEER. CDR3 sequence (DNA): TGCGCCAGCAGCCAAGCACTACTCTCCTACAATGAGCAGTTCTTC. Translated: CASSQALLSYNEQFF.

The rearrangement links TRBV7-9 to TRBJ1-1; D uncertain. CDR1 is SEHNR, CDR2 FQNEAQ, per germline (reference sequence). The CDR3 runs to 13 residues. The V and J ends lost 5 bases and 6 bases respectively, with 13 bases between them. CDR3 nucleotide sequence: TGTGCCAGCAGCCAGACATCCCCCCCTGAAGCTTTCTTT. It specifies CASSQTSPPEAFF.

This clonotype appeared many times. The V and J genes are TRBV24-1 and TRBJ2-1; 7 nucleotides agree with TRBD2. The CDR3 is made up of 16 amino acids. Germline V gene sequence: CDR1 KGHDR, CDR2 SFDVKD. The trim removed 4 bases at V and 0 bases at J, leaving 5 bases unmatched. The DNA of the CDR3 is TGTGCCACCAGTGACCCCAGCGGGAACTCCTACAATGAGCAGTTCTTC. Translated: CATSDPSGNSYNEQFF.

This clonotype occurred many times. CDR3 DNA sequence: TGCGCCAGCAGCTTGGATGAGGGTTTGAACACTGAAGCTTTCTTT. It specifies CASSLDEGLNTEAFF. V is TRBV5-1 and J is TRBJ1-1; D remains ambiguous. Germline values: CDR1 SGHRS, CDR2 YFSETQ. The CDR3 sequence is 15 residues long. V lost 0 bases to trimming and J lost 0 bases, with 9 bases between them.

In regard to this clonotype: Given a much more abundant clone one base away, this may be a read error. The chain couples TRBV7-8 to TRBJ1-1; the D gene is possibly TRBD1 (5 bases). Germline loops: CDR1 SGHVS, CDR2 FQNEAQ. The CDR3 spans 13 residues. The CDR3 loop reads CASALGGETAAFF. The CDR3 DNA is TGTGCCAGCGCCCTTGGAGGGGAAACTGCAGCTTTCTTT. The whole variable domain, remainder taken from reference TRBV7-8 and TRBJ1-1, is GAGVSQSPRYKVAKRGQDVALRCDPISGHVSLFWYQQALGQGPEFLTYFQNEAQLDKSGLPSDRFFAERPEGSVSTLKIQRTQQEDSAVYLCASALGGETAAFFGQGTRLTVV.

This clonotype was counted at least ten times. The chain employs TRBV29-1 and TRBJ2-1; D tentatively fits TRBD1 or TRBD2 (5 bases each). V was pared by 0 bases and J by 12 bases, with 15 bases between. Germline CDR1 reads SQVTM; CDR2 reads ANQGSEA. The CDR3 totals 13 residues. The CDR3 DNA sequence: TGCAGCGTTGAAGATCCCCGGGATGGGGGGCAGTTCTTC. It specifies CSVEDPRDGGQFF.

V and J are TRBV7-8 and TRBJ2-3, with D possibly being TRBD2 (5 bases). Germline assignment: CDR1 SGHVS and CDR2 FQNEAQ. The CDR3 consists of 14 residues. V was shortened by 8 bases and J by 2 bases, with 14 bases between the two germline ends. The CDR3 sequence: CASGRGALTDTQYF. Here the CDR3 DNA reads TGTGCCAGCGGCCGGGGAGCTCTCACAGATACGCAGTATTTT.

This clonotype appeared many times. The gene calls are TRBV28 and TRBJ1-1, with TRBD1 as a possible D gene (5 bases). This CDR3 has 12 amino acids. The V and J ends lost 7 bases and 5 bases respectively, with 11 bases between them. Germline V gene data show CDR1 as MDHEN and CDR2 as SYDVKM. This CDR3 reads CASTASGTEAFF. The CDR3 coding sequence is TGTGCCAGCACCGCTTCAGGGACTGAAGCTTTCTTT.

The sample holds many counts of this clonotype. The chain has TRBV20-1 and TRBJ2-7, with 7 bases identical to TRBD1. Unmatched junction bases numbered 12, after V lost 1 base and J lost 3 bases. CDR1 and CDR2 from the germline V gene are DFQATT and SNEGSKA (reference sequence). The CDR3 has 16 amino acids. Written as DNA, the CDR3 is TGCAGTGCTAGAGGGGCTCCGGGACAGCTGAACTACGAGCAGTACTTC. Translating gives CSARGAPGQLNYEQYF.

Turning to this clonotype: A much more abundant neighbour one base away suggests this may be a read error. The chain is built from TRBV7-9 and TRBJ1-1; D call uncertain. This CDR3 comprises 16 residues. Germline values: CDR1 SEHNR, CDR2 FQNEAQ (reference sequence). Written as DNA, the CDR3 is TGTGCCACCAGCTTAAGGTTTGGGCGGATGAACACTGAAGCTTTCTTT. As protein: CATSLRFGRMNTEAFF.

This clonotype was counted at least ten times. CDR3 sequence reads: CASSFEPGGSDTQYF. The DNA of the CDR3 is TGTGCCAGCAGCTTTGAGCCGGGAGGATCAGATACGCAGTATTTT. V gene TRBV5-4 combines with J gene TRBJ2-3; 7 bases line up with TRBD2. This CDR3 has 15 amino acids. The V segment lost 2 bases and the J segment 4 bases; nucleotides outside the gene matches: 7. Germline CDR1 and CDR2: SGHNT and YYREEE (reference sequence).